The 29 T cell receptor beta chains in this list originate from one sample, sequenced in a study of shared clonotypes between healthy human individuals. Using immunoSEQ multiplex PCR, the repertoire was profiled, and TCRdb retains in-frame clones only, with some absent. Seen here are nearly 2 million clones, about 95% observed once, and the top ten hold more than 0.95%. Terminally differentiated effector memory CD45RA+ cells were excluded by CCR7 positive selection of CD45RO-negative cells. Sequenced input: naive CD8+ T cells sorted from blood. The receptors here all came from a man younger than 35 in good health.

The genes are TRBV12-1 and TRBJ2-1; the D call TRBD2 from the table was never checked on the DNA. TRBV12-1 is shown as a pseudogene. The CDR3 is 15 amino acids. For the CDR3, the DNA is TGTGCCAGCAGCCCCCCTCGCGGGAGGCGGGTTGAGCAGTTCTTC. Translating gives CASSPPRGRRVEQFF.

With respect to this clone: Other DNA sequences in this sample translate to the same CDR3. The chain combines TRBV5-6 with TRBJ2-2; D is undetermined. The CDR3 contains 12 residues. Germline CDR1 reads SGHDT; CDR2 reads YYEEEE. V was cut by 5 bases and J by 2 bases, with 4 bases left in between. CDR3 in DNA: TGTGCCAGCAGTTTAAACACCGGGGAGCTGTTTTTT. This gives the protein CASSLNTGELFF.

This chain links TRBV5-4 with TRBJ2-5; possible D gene TRBD2, 6 bases. The germline V gene has CDR1 SGHNT and CDR2 YYREEE (reference sequence). The CDR3 runs 15 residues. V lost 2 bases, J lost 4 bases, and 15 bases lay in between. The CDR3 coding sequence is TGTGCCAGCAGCTTACCGGGAGCCGCTCCAGAGACCCAGTACTTC. Translation gives CASSLPGAAPETQYF. Variable domain in full (rest from reference TRBV5-4 and TRBJ2-5): ETGVTQSPTHLIKTRGQQVTLRCSSQSGHNTVSWYQQALGQGPQFIFQYYREEENGRGNFPPRFSGLQFPNYSSELNVNALELDDSALYLCASSLPGAAPETQYFGPGTRLLVL.

The CDR3 here is CASSSLLQGSSYEQYF. The CDR3 coding sequence is TGCGCCAGCAGCTCCCTTCTGCAGGGTAGCTCCTACGAGCAGTACTTC. The genes are TRBV5-1 and TRBJ2-7, with TRBD1 as a possible D gene (5 bases). V shed 3 bases and J shed 0 bases, with 16 bases lying between them. The CDR3 contains 16 residues. The germline CDR1 and CDR2 sequences are SGHRS and YFSETQ.

V and J are TRBV27 and TRBJ2-7, with 11 positions matching TRBD2. From germline, CDR1 is MNHEY and CDR2 SMNVEV (reference sequence). The junction had 4 bases not matched to a gene; V was cut back by 6 bases and J by 0 bases. The CDR3 runs 15 residues. DNA for the CDR3: TGTGCCAGCAGACCACTAGCGGGGGACTCCTACGAGCAGTACTTC. Translation gives CASRPLAGDSYEQYF.

Of note for this clone: Other DNA sequences of this sample code for an identical CDR3. The chain has TRBV27 and TRBJ2-5; D tentatively reads TRBD1 or TRBD2 (5 bases each). V was pared by 2 bases and J by 4 bases, with 11 bases between. The CDR3 is 14 amino acids. Per the germline V gene, CDR1 is MNHEY and CDR2 is SMNVEV (reference sequence). CDR3 sequence (DNA): TGTGCCAGCAGTTTAGTCGGGGCGGGAGAGACCCAGTACTTC. It translates to CASSLVGAGETQYF.

The chain carries TRBV4-3 and TRBJ2-7; D is perhaps TRBD2 (5 bases). Germline-derived CDR1 and CDR2 are LGHNA and YSLEER. The V gene lost 3 bases and the J gene lost 3 bases, with 21 bases spanning the gap. This CDR3 contains 17 residues. This chain's CDR3 is CASSHHFLEGQNYEQYF. The CDR3 coding sequence is TGCGCCAGCAGCCACCATTTTCTAGAGGGTCAGAACTACGAGCAGTACTTC.

This chain uses TRBV13 with TRBJ2-7, with 7 bases lining up with TRBD2. The ends lost 3 bases at V and 2 bases at J; junction bases unmatched: 7. The CDR3 is made up of 15 amino acids. Germline V gene sequence: CDR1 PRHDT, CDR2 FYEKMQ (reference sequence). CDR3 amino acids: CASSLAGGGPYEQYF. The CDR3, as DNA: TGTGCCAGCAGCTTGGCGGGCGGGGGACCCTACGAGCAGTACTTC.

Regarding this clone: This sample also contains other DNA sequences that code for the same CDR3. CDR3 region: CASSYAGAAYEQYF. CDR3 bases: TGTGCCAGCAGTTACGCGGGAGCGGCCTACGAGCAGTACTTC. The chain links TRBV6-5 to TRBJ2-7, with 7 positions matching TRBD2. The CDR3 has 14 amino acids. V was pared by 2 bases and J by 2 bases, with 3 bases of the junction left unmatched. Germline V gives CDR1 MNHEY, CDR2 SVGAGI.

The CDR3 sequence: CASSASGAGTGELFF. The CDR3 DNA is TGTGCCAGCAGCGCTAGCGGGGCGGGGACCGGGGAGCTGTTTTTT. This chain uses TRBV7-2 with TRBJ2-2, with 9 bases identical to TRBD2. Looked up from germline, CDR1 is SGHTA and CDR2 is FQGNSA. The CDR3 runs 15 residues. V trimming: 5 bases; J trimming: 5 bases; junction bases outside the gene matches: 6.

Points on this clone: Other DNA sequences of this sample code for an identical CDR3. V usage is TRBV2 and J usage is TRBJ1-3; D gene ambiguous. There are 12 residues in the CDR3. Germline V gene lookup returns CDR1 SNHLY and CDR2 FYNNEI. The V end was cut by 1 base, the J end by 3 bases, with 1 base between. CDR3 sequence (DNA): TGTGCCAGCAGTGAAGGTGGAAACACCATATATTTT. Protein sequence: CASSEGGNTIYF.

Only one count was recorded for this clone. This chain joins TRBV7-8 and TRBJ2-2; D gene unclear. The V gene's germline CDR1 is SGHVS and CDR2 FQNEAQ. The CDR3 runs 12 residues. The V end lost 7 bases, the J end lost 6 bases, and 9 bases lay between the germline ends. CDR3 residues: CASKTEAGELFF. Written as DNA, the CDR3 is TGTGCCAGCAAAACAGAGGCCGGGGAGCTGTTTTTT.

This sequence joins TRBV7-9 and TRBJ2-2; D unresolved. V lost 2 bases, J lost 0 bases, and 7 bases lay in between. There are 15 residues in the CDR3. CDR1 SEHNR and CDR2 FQNEAQ come from the germline V gene (reference sequence). CDR3 nucleotides: TGTGCCAGCAGCTTAACCAGTACGAACACCGGGGAGCTGTTTTTT. It is translated as CASSLTSTNTGELFF.

The chain joins TRBV10-3 to TRBJ1-4; weak D call: TRBD1 (5 bases). The ends were cut back, 1 base at V and 11 bases at J, with 20 bases in the middle. The CDR3 is made up of 16 amino acids. Germline CDR1 is ENHRY and CDR2 is SYGVKD. This CDR3 is CAISEFEPGASFKLFF. The CDR3 region has the DNA TGTGCCATCAGTGAGTTCGAACCTGGGGCTTCGTTCAAACTGTTTTTT.

The chain joins TRBV18 to TRBJ2-1, with D perhaps given as TRBD1 or TRBD2 (5 bases each). V gave up 4 bases and J gave up 8 bases, with 18 bases separating them. The CDR3 has 15 amino acids. Germline-derived CDR1 and CDR2 are KGHSH and LQKENI. The CDR3 loop is CASSHRDAVGHEQFF. The CDR3 nucleotides are TGTGCCAGCTCACACCGGGACGCCGTGGGTCATGAGCAGTTCTTC.

This clone has a handful of counts. The V gene is TRBV30, the J gene TRBJ2-7; 9 bases agree with TRBD2. Looked up from germline, CDR1 is GTSNPN and CDR2 is SVGIG (reference sequence). The CDR3 is 12 residues long. The trim removed 4 bases at V and 5 bases at J, leaving 3 bases unmatched. CDR3: CAWIAGGDEQYF. In DNA form, the CDR3 reads TGTGCCTGGATTGCGGGGGGGGACGAGCAGTACTTC.

V usage is TRBV7-9 and J usage is TRBJ2-3, with TRBD2 matching 9 bases. J lost 6 bases, V lost 5 bases, and 12 bases had no gene match. This CDR3 contains 16 residues. Germline V gene lookup returns CDR1 SEHNR and CDR2 FQNEAQ (reference sequence). The CDR3 loop reads CASSPGQLAGSDTQYF. The CDR3 bases are TGTGCCAGCAGCCCAGGGCAGCTAGCGGGATCGGATACGCAGTATTTT.

The chain has TRBV14 and TRBJ1-2; D is possibly TRBD1 (5 bases). The CDR3 consists of 19 residues. Germline V gene sequence: CDR1 SGHDN, CDR2 FVKESK. V lost 0 bases, J lost 4 bases, and 24 bases lay in between. The CDR3 nucleotides are TGTGCCAGCAGCCAAGAGTCTGGGGGTTCGCCGTTCTGGACCTATGGCTACACCTTC. This codes for CASSQESGGSPFWTYGYTF. The variable domain in full, with the rest retrieved from reference TRBV14 and TRBJ1-2, is EAGVTQFPSHSVIEKGQTVTLRCDPISGHDNLYWYRRVMGKEIKFLLHFVKESKQDESGMPNNRFLAERTGGTYSTLKVQPAELEDSGVYFCASSQESGGSPFWTYGYTFGSGTRLTVV.

Points on this clone: The same CDR3 also results from other DNA sequences found in this sample. V and J are TRBV19 and TRBJ2-7, with TRBD2 as a possible D gene (5 bases). This CDR3 is built from 13 residues. Germline CDR1 LNHDA, CDR2 SQIVND (reference sequence). The V and J ends lost 3 bases and 1 base respectively, with 7 bases between them. CDR3 residues: CASSITSSYEQYF. In nucleotides, the CDR3 is TGTGCCAGTAGTATTACTAGTTCCTACGAGCAGTACTTC.

The rearrangement joins TRBV27 to TRBJ2-1, with 8 bases aligning to TRBD1. The CDR3 runs 16 residues. V shed 6 bases and J 5 bases; nucleotides not matched to a gene: 12. Germline V gives CDR1 MNHEY, CDR2 SMNVEV (reference sequence). CDR3 nucleotide sequence: TGTGCCAGCAGCCTTGATCCGGGACAGGCCCACAATGAGCAGTTCTTC. Amino acid sequence: CASSLDPGQAHNEQFF.

The chain uses TRBV27 and TRBJ2-3; 8 bases match TRBD2. Germline V lookup: CDR1 MNHEY, CDR2 SMNVEV (reference sequence). The CDR3 runs to 16 residues. Trimming removed 7 bases from V and 2 bases from J; junction bases left unmatched: 11. CDR3 in amino acids: CASTPFSGILTDTQYF. CDR3 nucleotides: TGTGCCAGCACCCCGTTTAGCGGGATTCTCACAGATACGCAGTATTTT.

The chain combines TRBV30 with TRBJ2-7, with 11 bases identical to TRBD1. This CDR3 contains 15 residues. J lost 2 bases, V lost 4 bases, and 7 bases had no gene match. Per the germline V gene, CDR1 is GTSNPN and CDR2 is SVGIG (reference sequence). CDR3 sequence: CAWNPGTGGPYEQYF. DNA for the CDR3: TGTGCCTGGAACCCCGGGACAGGGGGGCCCTACGAGCAGTACTTC.

This clone was counted a single time. CDR3 coding DNA: TGCAGCGGCTCAAGCGGTCCCACGGGACTCTACGAGCAGTACTTC. Protein: CSGSSGPTGLYEQYF. The chain is built from TRBV29-1 and TRBJ2-7; possible D gene TRBD2, 6 bases. The ends were cut back, 7 bases at V and 3 bases at J, with 22 bases in the middle. CDR1 and CDR2 from the germline V gene are SQVTM and ANQGSEA. The CDR3 has 15 residues.

This clone showed up just once. This chain joins TRBV6-5 and TRBJ2-1; 9 bases agree with TRBD1. CDR1 and CDR2 (germline): MNHEY, SVGAGI. There are 13 residues in the CDR3. J lost 7 bases, V lost 7 bases, and 5 bases had no gene match. The CDR3 spells CASMGQGWNEQFF. Written as DNA, the CDR3 is TGTGCCAGCATGGGACAGGGTTGGAATGAGCAGTTCTTC.

This chain joins TRBV29-1 and TRBJ2-3; either TRBD1 or TRBD2 may fit D (5 bases each). V gave up 7 bases and J gave up 2 bases, with 13 bases separating them. The CDR3 length is 13 residues. Germline V gives CDR1 SQVTM, CDR2 ANQGSEA. The CDR3 reads CSGGRTDTDTQYF. In DNA form, the CDR3 reads TGCAGCGGGGGACGGACCGACACAGATACGCAGTATTTT.

The chain uses TRBV2 and TRBJ2-3; D not resolved. Trimming cost V 4 bases and J 2 bases, with 10 bases left between them. Germline V gene data show CDR1 as SNHLY and CDR2 as FYNNEI. This CDR3 is built from 14 residues. CDR3 sequence reads: CASSVTENTDTQYF. The CDR3 nucleotides are TGTGCCAGCAGTGTTACAGAAAACACAGATACGCAGTATTTT.

The rearrangement joins TRBV7-9 to TRBJ2-2, with 11 bases matching TRBD1. The CDR3 is 17 residues long. With V trimmed by 5 bases and J by 0 bases, 5 bases remained unmatched. Germline V lookup: CDR1 SEHNR, CDR2 FQNEAQ (reference sequence). CDR3 amino acids: CASSPDRGQSNTGELFF. CDR3 coding DNA: TGTGCCAGCAGCCCGGACAGGGGGCAATCGAACACCGGGGAGCTGTTTTTT.

As for this clone: The sample holds other DNA sequences that translate to the same CDR3. The V and J genes are TRBV2 and TRBJ2-5; D possibly corresponds to TRBD2 (7 bases). Looked up from germline, CDR1 is SNHLY and CDR2 is FYNNEI. This CDR3 is 13 amino acids long. V was clipped by 8 bases and J by 5 bases, with 15 bases between them. DNA for the CDR3: TGTGCCAGCCTCAAGGGGGGGAGGGAGACCCAGTACTTC. The encoded protein is CASLKGGRETQYF.

Remarks on this clone: This sample includes further DNA sequences coding for the same CDR3. The chain has TRBV11-2 and TRBJ1-1; D is possibly TRBD1 (5 bases). Trimming left V 4 bases short and J 4 bases short, with 7 bases between. Germline CDR1 is SGHAT and CDR2 is FQNNGV. The CDR3 contains 12 residues. The CDR3 sequence is CASSWDGTEAFF. CDR3 sequence (DNA): TGTGCCAGCAGCTGGGACGGCACTGAAGCTTTCTTT.